This TCR beta chain was sequenced in a study of radiotherapy plus CTLA-4 blockade in lung cancer. The V gene end was trimmed by 5 bases and the J gene end by 4 bases; junction bases not matched to a gene: 5. Germline-derived CDR1 and CDR2 are KGHSH and LQKENI. This CDR3 is built from 15 residues. Sequencing was performed with immunoSEQ multiplex PCR; in TCRdb, only in-frame clones are kept and a portion is missing. The profile shows some 25,000 clones, 71% of them singletons. The sequenced sample was peripheral blood, obtained from a patient treated with radiotherapy plus ipilimumab. This clonotype was obtained from a human donor with non-small cell lung cancer whose response to radiotherapy plus ipilimumab could not be evaluated. The chain is built from TRBV18 and TRBJ1-3, with 10 bases that match TRBD1. The CDR3 spells CASSEDRGHGNTIYF. CDR3 coding DNA: TGTGCCAGCTCAGAAGACAGGGGGCACGGAAACACCATATATTTT.